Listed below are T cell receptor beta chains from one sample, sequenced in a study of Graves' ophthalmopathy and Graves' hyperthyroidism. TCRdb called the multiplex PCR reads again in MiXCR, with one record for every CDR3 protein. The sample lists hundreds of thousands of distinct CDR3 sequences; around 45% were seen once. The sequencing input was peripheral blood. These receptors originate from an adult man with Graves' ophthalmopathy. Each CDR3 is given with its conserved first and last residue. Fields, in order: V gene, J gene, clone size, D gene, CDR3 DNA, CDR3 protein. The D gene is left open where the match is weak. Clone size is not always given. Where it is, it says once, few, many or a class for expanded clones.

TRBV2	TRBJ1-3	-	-	TGTGCCAGCCTCAGGGGCCAGGGAAACACCATATATTTT	CASLRGQGNTIYF
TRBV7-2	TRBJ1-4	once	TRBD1	TGTGCCAGCAGCTTGGGGCCCAGGGGGGAAAAACTGTTTTTT	CASSLGPRGEKLFF
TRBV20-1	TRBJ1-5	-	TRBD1	TGCAGTGCAACGGGACAGGGGGCCCAGCATTTT	CSATGQGAQHF
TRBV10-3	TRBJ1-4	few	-	TGTGCCATCAGTGAGTCCCAGGGCGCGGGGGAAAAACTGTTTTTT	CAISESQGAGEKLFF
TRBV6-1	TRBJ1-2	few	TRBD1	TGTGCCAGCCAGGACAGGCTCTATGGCTACACCTTC	CASQDRLYGYTF
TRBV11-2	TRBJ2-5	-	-	TGTGCCAGCAGCCGACCCATCGGTGGGACTCTTATCGGGGAGACCCAGTACTTC	CASSRPIGGTLIGETQYF
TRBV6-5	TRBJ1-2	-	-	TGTGCCAGCAGTTACTCGGGGTACAACTATGGCTACACCTTC	CASSYSGYNYGYTF
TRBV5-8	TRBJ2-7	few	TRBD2	TGTGCCAGCAGCCCAGGGGGTAGCGGGAGGGCGCGAGAGCAGTACTTC	CASSPGGSGRAREQYF
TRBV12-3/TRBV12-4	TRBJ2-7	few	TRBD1	TGTGCCAGCAGTTTAGGGGGACAGGGCTACGAGCAGTACTTC	CASSLGGQGYEQYF
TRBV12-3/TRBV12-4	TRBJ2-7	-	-	TGTGCCAGCAGTTTGTCGACTTTTCGGGGTACGGGCGAGCAGTACTTC	CASSLSTFRGTGEQYF
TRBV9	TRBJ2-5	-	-	TGTGCCAGCAGCTTAGGCCGGTATGGCAGGGTTGAGACCCAGTACTTC	CASSLGRYGRVETQYF
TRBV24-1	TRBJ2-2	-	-	TGTGCCACCAGTGACCCTGGACAGAGAGCGAACACCGGGGAGCTGTTTTTT	CATSDPGQRANTGELFF
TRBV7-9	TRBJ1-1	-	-	TGTGCCAGCAGCTTACCGCTTACAGATACTGAAGCTTTCTTT	CASSLPLTDTEAFF
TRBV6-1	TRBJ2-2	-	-	TGTGCCAGCACTTCAGGGAGACTCGGGGAGCTGTTTTTT	CASTSGRLGELFF
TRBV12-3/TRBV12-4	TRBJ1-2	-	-	TGTGCCAGCACGGCCGTAGGGGCAGGGGAGGCTAACTATGGCTACACCTTC	CASTAVGAGEANYGYTF
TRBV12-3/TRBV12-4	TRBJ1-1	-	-	TGTGCCAGCAAATGGTTGAACACTGAAGCTTTCTTT	CASKWLNTEAFF
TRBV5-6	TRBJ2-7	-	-	TGTGCCAGCAGAAATCTGTACGGACGTTCCTACGAGCAGTACTTC	CASRNLYGRSYEQYF
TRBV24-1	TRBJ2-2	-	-	TGTGCCACCAGTGAAACGAGGAACACCGGGGAGCTGTTTTTT	CATSETRNTGELFF
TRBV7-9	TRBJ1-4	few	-	TGTGCCAGCAGCCCAGGGCATGAAAAACTGTTTTTT	CASSPGHEKLFF
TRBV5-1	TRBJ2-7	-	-	TGCGCCAGCAGCTCGGACTCCCTGCCCGGCGAGCAGTACTTC	CASSSDSLPGEQYF
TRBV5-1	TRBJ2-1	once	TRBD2	TGCGCCAGCAGCTTGAGACTAGCGGGAGATGGGGAGCAGTTCTTC	CASSLRLAGDGEQFF
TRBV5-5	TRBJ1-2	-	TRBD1	TGTGCCAGCAGACCGACAGGGGGTGCGGACTACACCTTC	CASRPTGGADYTF
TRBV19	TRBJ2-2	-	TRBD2	TGTGCCAGTAGTTTGCGACTACCCCTAGCGGGAGGTCACACCGGGGAGCTGTTTTTT	CASSLRLPLAGGHTGELFF
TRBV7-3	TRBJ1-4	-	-	TGTGCCAGCAGCCCCCGGCGTGAAAAACTGTTTTTT	CASSPRREKLFF
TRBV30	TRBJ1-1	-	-	TGTGCCTGGAGCCCAGGGAACACTGAAGCTTTCTTT	CAWSPGNTEAFF
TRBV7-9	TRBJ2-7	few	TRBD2	TGTGCCAGCAGCTTGGGCGCGGGGGGCTCCTACGAGCAGTACTTC	CASSLGAGGSYEQYF
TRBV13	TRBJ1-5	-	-	TGTGCCAGCAGCCTTCCCGGGGGGCCCCAGCATTTT	CASSLPGGPQHF
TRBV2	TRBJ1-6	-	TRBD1	TGTGCCAGCAGTGAAGAGACAGGGGTAGGTTCACCCCTCCACTTT	CASSEETGVGSPLHF
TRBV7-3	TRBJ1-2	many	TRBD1	TGTGCCAGCAGCTGGCGGGGACAGGGAGATGGCTACACCTTC	CASSWRGQGDGYTF
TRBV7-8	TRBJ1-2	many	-	TGTGCCAGCAGCCCGTCAGCCCCAGACTATGGCTACACCTTC	CASSPSAPDYGYTF
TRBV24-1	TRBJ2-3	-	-	TGTGCCACCAGTGATTCCCGGAGGGATACGCAGTATTTT	CATSDSRRDTQYF
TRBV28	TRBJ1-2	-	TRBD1	TGTGCCAGCAGATCGACAGGGAGTAACTATGGCTACACCTTC	CASRSTGSNYGYTF
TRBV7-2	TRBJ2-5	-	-	TGTGCCAGCGCCATAGGGGCGTACCAAGAGACCCAGTACTTC	CASAIGAYQETQYF
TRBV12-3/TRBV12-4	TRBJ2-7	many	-	TGTGCCAGCAGCAAAACTCACGAGCAGTACTTC	CASSKTHEQYF
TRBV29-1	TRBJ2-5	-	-	TGCAGCCTCGTCGGCGAGACCCAGTACTTC	CSLVGETQYF
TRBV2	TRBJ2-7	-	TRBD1	TGTGCCAGCGCCGAGGACAGGGAGATGAAGCAGTACTTC	CASAEDREMKQYF
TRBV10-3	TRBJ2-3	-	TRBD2	TGTGCCACCAAGGGGACTAGCGGCACAGATACGCAGTATTTT	CATKGTSGTDTQYF